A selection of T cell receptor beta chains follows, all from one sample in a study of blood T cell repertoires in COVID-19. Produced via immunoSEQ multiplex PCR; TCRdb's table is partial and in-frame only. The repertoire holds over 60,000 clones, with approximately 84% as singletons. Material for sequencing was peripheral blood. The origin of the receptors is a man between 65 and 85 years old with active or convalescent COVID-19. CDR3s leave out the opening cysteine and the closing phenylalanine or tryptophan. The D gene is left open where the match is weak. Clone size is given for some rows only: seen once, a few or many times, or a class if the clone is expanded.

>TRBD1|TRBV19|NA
ASSREDRAGFGTEAF
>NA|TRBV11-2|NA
ASSPGTGLQRDNEKLF
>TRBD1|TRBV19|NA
ASSVTITGAEQY
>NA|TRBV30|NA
AWSLGGTAEQY
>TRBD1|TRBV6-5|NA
ASQGDSTKNIQY
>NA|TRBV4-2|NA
ASSQERWNNEQF
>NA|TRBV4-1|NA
ASSPGQGGDTQY
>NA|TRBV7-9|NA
ASSGRSYEQY
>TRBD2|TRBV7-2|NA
ASSPGLAGEVSYEQY
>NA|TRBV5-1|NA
ASSFAQGYEQY
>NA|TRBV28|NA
ASSRGSFTNYGYT
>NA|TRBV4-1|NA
ASKGGGNTIY
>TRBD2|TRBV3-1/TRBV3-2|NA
ASSQDVLGTSGGIQF
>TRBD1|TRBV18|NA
ASSPRQGKASGNTIY
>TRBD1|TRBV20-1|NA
SASVLDRGPGYT
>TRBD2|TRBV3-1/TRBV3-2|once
ASSQGLAGQY
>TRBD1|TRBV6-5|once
ASSHGTGGKDAAF
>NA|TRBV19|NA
ASSSHFRNTEAF
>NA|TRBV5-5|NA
ASSRTVNTGELF
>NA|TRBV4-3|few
ASSRDISYEQY
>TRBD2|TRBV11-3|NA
ASSPSGYNTDTQY
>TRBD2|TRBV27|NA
ASSYLAGYNEQF
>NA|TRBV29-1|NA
SVLRVLGYQETQY
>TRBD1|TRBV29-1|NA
SIRQGSNNEQF
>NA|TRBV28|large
ASSRLTGGGVETQY
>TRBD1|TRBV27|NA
ASSRGQGGSRAF
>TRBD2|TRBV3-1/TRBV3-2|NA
ASSLAGSVVGTDTQY
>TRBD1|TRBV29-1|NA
SVAGQGYGYT
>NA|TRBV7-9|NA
ASSLQGLGSYNEQF
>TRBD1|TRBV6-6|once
ASSPRGGDRAYNEQF
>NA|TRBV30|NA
AWRGLSTGELF
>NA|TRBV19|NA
ASSMSRGNTEAF
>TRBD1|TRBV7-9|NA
ASSPGTESYEQY
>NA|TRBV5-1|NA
ASKSTASSYNSPLH
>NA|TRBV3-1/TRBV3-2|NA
ASSRRSSYNEQF
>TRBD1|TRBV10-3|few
ATKKGTGQGNQPQH
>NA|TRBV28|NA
ASSTGFNYGYT
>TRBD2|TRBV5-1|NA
ASSSLAGTDTQY
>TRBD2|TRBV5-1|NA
ASSPRPSGSQETQY
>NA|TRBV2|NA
ASSTQGIDQPQH
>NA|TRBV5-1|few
ASSLGFMNTEAF
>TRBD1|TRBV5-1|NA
ASSLEGAWSPLH
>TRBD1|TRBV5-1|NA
ASSSRDRGTYEQY
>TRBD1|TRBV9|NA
ASSGGQGSYEQY
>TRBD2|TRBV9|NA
ASSVGSLAGGIGTQY
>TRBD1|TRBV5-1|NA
ASREIQGVDTQY
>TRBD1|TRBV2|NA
ASSPGQGVGDTQY
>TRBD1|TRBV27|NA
ATSDRAINSPLH
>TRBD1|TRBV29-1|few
SVERGTGGAYEQY
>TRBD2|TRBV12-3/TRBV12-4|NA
ASTEGGRYEQY
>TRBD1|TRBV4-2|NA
ASSPGTGKGGGLYGYT
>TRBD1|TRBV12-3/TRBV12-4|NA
ASSTRTGYEQY
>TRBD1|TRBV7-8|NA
ASSLGTGREQY
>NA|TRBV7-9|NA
ASSLEAGVVGGYT